This T cell receptor (beta chain) is from a study of cytomegalovirus exposure and HLA in healthy donors. V was pared by 5 bases and J by 2 bases, with 9 bases of the junction left unmatched. This CDR3 spans 15 amino acids. CDR1 and CDR2 (germline): LNHDA, SQIVND (reference sequence). This clone was counted a few times. The PCR used 60 Vbeta and 13 Jbeta primers. Generated by immunoSEQ multiplex PCR, the TCRdb table keeps only in-frame clones and is missing some. The sample contains 150,000 to 200,000 clones, more than 70% of which appear only once. The sequencing input was PBMCs. The chain combines TRBV19 with TRBJ2-7; 7 bases map to TRBD1. This receptor was taken from a middle-aged woman in good health and CMV-seropositive. The CDR3 DNA reads TGTGCCAGTAGTGCCCCGGGACAGACCCCCTACGAGCAGTACTTC. Its translation is CASSAPGQTPYEQYF.